The clone carrying this TCR beta chain was seen ten or more times. The data belong to a study of neurological immune-mediated disorders. 5'RACE employing 10-nucleotide random UMIs yielded the cDNA. TCRdb passed the 5' RACE reads through MiXCR, listing each CDR3 protein once. The data contain more than 45,000 distinct CDR3 sequences, roughly 2.5% of them singletons. Trimming took off 6 bases at V and 10 bases at J, with 15 bases between the two ends. This CDR3 spans 12 amino acids. Input material: PBMCs. This receptor was taken from a man aged 45 to 65 with multiple sclerosis. The genes are TRBV12-3 or TRBV12-4 and TRBJ1-1, with TRBD1 as a possible D gene (5 bases). The CDR3 DNA sequence: TGTGCCAGCAGCTTCATTCAGGGCTCAGCTTTCTTT. Protein: CASSFIQGSAFF.